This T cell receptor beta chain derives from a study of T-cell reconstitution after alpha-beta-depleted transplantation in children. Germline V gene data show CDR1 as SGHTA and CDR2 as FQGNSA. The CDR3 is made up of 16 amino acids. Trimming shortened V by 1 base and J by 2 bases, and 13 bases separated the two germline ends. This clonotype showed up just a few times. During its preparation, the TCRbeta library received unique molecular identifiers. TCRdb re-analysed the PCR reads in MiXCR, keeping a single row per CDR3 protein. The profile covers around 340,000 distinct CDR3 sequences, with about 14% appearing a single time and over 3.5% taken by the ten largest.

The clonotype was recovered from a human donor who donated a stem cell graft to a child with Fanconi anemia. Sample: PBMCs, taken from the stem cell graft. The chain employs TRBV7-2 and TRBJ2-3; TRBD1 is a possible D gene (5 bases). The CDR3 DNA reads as TGTGCCAGCAGCTTAGAGGGAAGGGGTCTCACAGATACGCAGTATTTT. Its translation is CASSLEGRGLTDTQYF.